This T cell receptor (beta chain) was recorded in a study of T cell repertoires in cytomegalovirus infection. This CDR3 is 15 amino acids long. CDR1 is SEHNR, CDR2 FQNEAQ, per germline (reference sequence). The J segment lost 6 bases and the V segment lost 3 bases, leaving 5 bases of the junction unmatched. TCRdb re-analysed the reads in MiXCR, keeping a single row per CDR3 protein. The table records hundreds of thousands of distinct CDR3 sequences, approximately 31% of them present only once. Notes on this clonotype: As yet, its antigen is unknown.

The rearrangement links TRBV7-9 to TRBJ2-1; 10 bases match TRBD2. This sequence was found in a human donor in good health (CMV status not recorded). Some clones in this sample may be carry-over from other donors' samples. Sequenced material: cultured CD8+ T cells from PBMCs, taken from culture after CMV antigen stimulation. CDR3 protein: CASSFLAGAINEQFF. CDR3 in DNA: TGTGCCAGCAGCTTTCTAGCGGGGGCTATCAATGAGCAGTTCTTC. The full variable domain, in which reference TRBV7-9 and TRBJ2-1 provide the parts outside the CDR3, is DTGVSQNPRHKITKRGQNVTFRCDPISEHNRLYWYRQTLGQGPEFLTYFQNEAQLEKSRLLSDRFSAERPKGSFSTLEIQRTEQGDSAMYLCASSFLAGAINEQFFGPGTRLTVL.